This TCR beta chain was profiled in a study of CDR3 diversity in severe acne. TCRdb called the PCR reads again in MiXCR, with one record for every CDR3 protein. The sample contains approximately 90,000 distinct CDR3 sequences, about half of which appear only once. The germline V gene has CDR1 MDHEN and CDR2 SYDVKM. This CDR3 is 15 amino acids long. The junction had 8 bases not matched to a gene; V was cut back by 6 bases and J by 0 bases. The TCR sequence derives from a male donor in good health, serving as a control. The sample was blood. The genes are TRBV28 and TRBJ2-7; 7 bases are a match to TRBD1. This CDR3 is CASRPKGAGSYEQYF. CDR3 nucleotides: TGTGCCAGCAGACCTAAGGGGGCGGGCTCCTACGAGCAGTACTTC.